These T cell receptor beta chains were read from a single sample in a study of Ad26.COV2.S vaccination and SARS-CoV-2 variants. Here immunoSEQ multiplex PCR was the method, and the copy in TCRdb shows in-frame clones only, minus some. The sample shows 380,000 or so clones, around nine tenths of them seen only once. Sequenced here: peripheral blood, sampled in a trial of Ad26.COV2.S vaccine versus placebo. These receptors all come from a person aged 18-65 years who received the Ad26.COV2.S COVID-19 vaccine or a placebo. Each CDR3 is given with its conserved first and last residue. A D gene is named only where the DNA matches it firmly. Size is omitted from some rows. Given values are once, few, many or a class for expanded clones.

d_gene: TRBD1
v_gene: TRBV5-6
abundance: NA
j_gene: TRBJ1-4
CDR3aa: CASSLLDRDVEKLFF
CDR3nt: TGTGCCAGCAGCCTCCTGGACAGGGACGTTGAAAAACTGTTTTTT

d_gene: NA
v_gene: TRBV7-2
abundance: NA
j_gene: TRBJ2-5
CDR3aa: CASSVTHTVQETQYF
CDR3nt: TGTGCCAGCAGCGTCACTCACACAGTACAAGAGACCCAGTACTTC

d_gene: TRBD2
v_gene: TRBV3-1/TRBV3-2
abundance: NA
j_gene: TRBJ2-1
CDR3aa: CASSQVWTSGNEQFF
CDR3nt: TGTGCCAGCAGCCAAGTTTGGACTAGCGGGAATGAGCAGTTCTTC

d_gene: NA
v_gene: TRBV27
abundance: few
j_gene: TRBJ1-5
CDR3aa: CASSPDGVLNQPQHF
CDR3nt: TGTGCCAGCAGCCCCGATGGCGTCCTCAATCAGCCCCAGCATTTT

d_gene: NA
v_gene: TRBV6-5
abundance: NA
j_gene: TRBJ1-1
CDR3aa: CASSHHQGTEAFF
CDR3nt: TGTGCCAGCAGTCATCACCAGGGAACTGAAGCTTTCTTT

d_gene: NA
v_gene: TRBV7-3
abundance: NA
j_gene: TRBJ1-5
CDR3aa: CASSLGGGNQPQHF
CDR3nt: TGTGCCAGCAGCTTGGGGGGAGGCAATCAGCCCCAGCATTTT

d_gene: TRBD2
v_gene: TRBV2
abundance: NA
j_gene: TRBJ2-2
CDR3aa: CASRDGLAGVGELFF
CDR3nt: TGTGCCAGCAGGGATGGACTAGCGGGAGTAGGGGAGCTGTTTTTT

d_gene: TRBD2
v_gene: TRBV6-2/TRBV6-3
abundance: NA
j_gene: TRBJ2-3
CDR3aa: CASSYATSGDTQYF
CDR3nt: TGTGCCAGCAGTTACGCGACTAGCGGAGATACGCAGTATTTT

d_gene: NA
v_gene: TRBV6-1
abundance: NA
j_gene: TRBJ2-5
CDR3aa: CASSEGVAPRTQYF
CDR3nt: TGTGCCAGCAGTGAAGGGGTAGCGCCGCGGACCCAGTACTTC

d_gene: TRBD1
v_gene: TRBV5-1
abundance: NA
j_gene: TRBJ2-2
CDR3aa: CASSPLGTGDTGELFF
CDR3nt: TGCGCCAGCAGCCCGCTGGGGACAGGGGACACCGGGGAGCTGTTTTTT

d_gene: TRBD1
v_gene: TRBV7-2
abundance: NA
j_gene: TRBJ1-5
CDR3aa: CASSLFGQGSQPQHF
CDR3nt: TGTGCCAGCAGCTTATTCGGACAGGGTTCTCAGCCCCAGCATTTT

d_gene: NA
v_gene: TRBV12-3/TRBV12-4
abundance: NA
j_gene: TRBJ1-5
CDR3aa: CASSLLSGAPQHF
CDR3nt: TGTGCCAGCAGTTTACTTTCTGGTGCGCCCCAGCATTTT

d_gene: NA
v_gene: TRBV15
abundance: NA
j_gene: TRBJ2-5
CDR3aa: CATSRDRGAGKETQYF
CDR3nt: TGTGCCACCAGCAGAGATCGGGGGGCTGGGAAGGAGACCCAGTACTTC

d_gene: TRBD1
v_gene: TRBV4-2
abundance: NA
j_gene: TRBJ2-3
CDR3aa: CASSQGQGSADTQYF
CDR3nt: TGTGCCAGCAGCCAGGGACAGGGGAGCGCAGATACGCAGTATTTT

d_gene: NA
v_gene: TRBV5-5
abundance: NA
j_gene: TRBJ1-1
CDR3aa: CASSPPDRRNTEAFF
CDR3nt: TGTGCCAGCAGCCCGCCGGACAGACGAAACACTGAAGCTTTCTTT

d_gene: TRBD2
v_gene: TRBV28
abundance: NA
j_gene: TRBJ2-2
CDR3aa: CASSSHLAGLAGAGTGELFF
CDR3nt: TGTGCCAGCAGTTCCCATCTTGCGGGACTAGCGGGAGCGGGAACCGGGGAGCTGTTTTTT

d_gene: NA
v_gene: TRBV7-8
abundance: NA
j_gene: TRBJ1-5
CDR3aa: CASSLVHSNQPQHF
CDR3nt: TGTGCCAGCAGCTTAGTTCATAGCAATCAGCCCCAGCATTTT

d_gene: NA
v_gene: TRBV14
abundance: NA
j_gene: TRBJ2-2
CDR3aa: CASSQVPASTGELFF
CDR3nt: TGTGCCAGCAGCCAAGTTCCGGCAAGCACCGGGGAGCTGTTTTTT

d_gene: NA
v_gene: TRBV6-6
abundance: NA
j_gene: TRBJ1-2
CDR3aa: CASRRDAAYGYTF
CDR3nt: TGTGCCAGCAGGCGGGACGCCGCCTATGGCTACACCTTC

d_gene: NA
v_gene: TRBV5-1
abundance: once
j_gene: TRBJ1-1
CDR3aa: CASSLGDFQVTEAFF
CDR3nt: TGCGCCAGCAGCTTGGGGGACTTTCAAGTCACTGAAGCTTTCTTT

d_gene: NA
v_gene: TRBV18
abundance: NA
j_gene: TRBJ2-3
CDR3aa: CASSPPQAGGTQYF
CDR3nt: TGTGCCAGCTCACCACCGCAGGCCGGGGGTACGCAGTATTTT

d_gene: TRBD2
v_gene: TRBV7-2
abundance: NA
j_gene: TRBJ2-7
CDR3aa: CASSLVVAGGGEQYF
CDR3nt: TGTGCCAGCAGCTTAGTAGTAGCGGGAGGGGGCGAGCAGTACTTC

d_gene: TRBD1
v_gene: TRBV9
abundance: once
j_gene: TRBJ2-2
CDR3aa: CASSVSPVDRASAGELFF
CDR3nt: TGTGCCAGCAGCGTATCGCCCGTGGACAGGGCGAGCGCCGGGGAGCTGTTTTTT

d_gene: TRBD1
v_gene: TRBV5-1
abundance: NA
j_gene: TRBJ2-2
CDR3aa: CASRNRDSIYTGELFF
CDR3nt: TGCGCCAGCAGAAATAGGGACAGTATCTACACCGGGGAGCTGTTTTTT

d_gene: NA
v_gene: TRBV9
abundance: NA
j_gene: TRBJ1-2
CDR3aa: CASSVTGAGYGYTF
CDR3nt: TGTGCCAGCAGCGTGACGGGGGCTGGCTATGGCTACACCTTC

d_gene: NA
v_gene: TRBV4-3
abundance: NA
j_gene: TRBJ1-4
CDR3aa: CASSQEMGAVEEKLFF
CDR3nt: TGCGCCAGCAGCCAAGAAATGGGGGCAGTGGAAGAAAAACTGTTTTTT

d_gene: NA
v_gene: TRBV29-1
abundance: NA
j_gene: TRBJ2-2
CDR3aa: CSVLFSGELFF
CDR3nt: TGCAGCGTCCTTTTCTCCGGGGAGCTGTTTTTT

d_gene: NA
v_gene: TRBV6-5
abundance: NA
j_gene: TRBJ2-5
CDR3aa: CASTPEGGETQYF
CDR3nt: TGTGCCAGCACCCCCGAGGGGGGAGAGACCCAGTACTTC

d_gene: TRBD1
v_gene: TRBV5-1
abundance: NA
j_gene: TRBJ1-3
CDR3aa: CASSLGRDRVGNTIYF
CDR3nt: TGCGCCAGCAGCTTGGGCCGGGACAGAGTAGGAAACACCATATATTTT

d_gene: NA
v_gene: TRBV4-1
abundance: few
j_gene: TRBJ2-7
CDR3aa: CASSQHPEGSEQYF
CDR3nt: TGCGCCAGCAGCCAACACCCGGAAGGGAGCGAGCAGTACTTC

d_gene: NA
v_gene: TRBV6-2/TRBV6-3
abundance: NA
j_gene: TRBJ2-2
CDR3aa: CASSSGVWWELFF
CDR3nt: TGTGCCAGCAGTTCTGGGGTCTGGTGGGAGCTGTTTTTT

d_gene: NA
v_gene: TRBV7-8
abundance: NA
j_gene: TRBJ2-1
CDR3aa: CASRLLGVKNEQFF
CDR3nt: TGTGCCAGCAGACTATTGGGGGTAAAGAATGAGCAGTTCTTC

d_gene: NA
v_gene: TRBV7-9
abundance: NA
j_gene: TRBJ2-5
CDR3aa: CASSSTGSTTQETQYF
CDR3nt: TGTGCCAGCAGCTCGACAGGTTCTACAACCCAAGAGACCCAGTACTTC

d_gene: TRBD1
v_gene: TRBV12-3/TRBV12-4
abundance: NA
j_gene: TRBJ2-4
CDR3aa: CASSRQGINIQYF
CDR3nt: TGTGCCAGCAGCCGACAGGGGATAAACATTCAGTACTTC

d_gene: NA
v_gene: TRBV6-5
abundance: NA
j_gene: TRBJ2-7
CDR3aa: CASRRGTAYEQYF
CDR3nt: TGTGCCAGCAGACGCGGGACAGCCTACGAGCAGTACTTC

d_gene: NA
v_gene: TRBV27
abundance: NA
j_gene: TRBJ1-1
CDR3aa: CASRDHPGDFTEAFF
CDR3nt: TGTGCCAGCAGAGATCATCCGGGCGATTTTACTGAAGCTTTCTTT

d_gene: TRBD2
v_gene: TRBV6-2/TRBV6-3
abundance: NA
j_gene: TRBJ2-1
CDR3aa: CASSGLAGGKNEQFF
CDR3nt: TGTGCCAGCAGTGGTCTAGCGGGAGGCAAAAATGAGCAGTTCTTC

d_gene: TRBD2
v_gene: TRBV6-6
abundance: NA
j_gene: TRBJ2-7
CDR3aa: CASSQRGGYEQYF
CDR3nt: TGTGCCAGCAGTCAGCGGGGGGGCTACGAGCAGTACTTC

d_gene: TRBD2
v_gene: TRBV5-1
abundance: NA
j_gene: TRBJ2-7
CDR3aa: CASSLGPGLAFEQYF
CDR3nt: TGCGCCAGCAGCCTGGGCCCGGGACTAGCGTTCGAGCAGTACTTC

d_gene: TRBD2
v_gene: TRBV28
abundance: NA
j_gene: TRBJ2-1
CDR3aa: CASGLTSGIYNEQFF
CDR3nt: TGTGCCAGCGGATTAACTAGCGGTATCTACAATGAGCAGTTCTTC

d_gene: NA
v_gene: TRBV10-2
abundance: NA
j_gene: TRBJ1-1
CDR3aa: CASSHFNTEAFF
CDR3nt: TGCGCCAGCAGTCACTTTAACACTGAAGCTTTCTTT

d_gene: NA
v_gene: TRBV20-1
abundance: once
j_gene: TRBJ2-1
CDR3aa: CSASGLTGNEQFF
CDR3nt: TGCAGTGCTAGTGGACTTACGGGGAATGAGCAGTTCTTC

d_gene: NA
v_gene: TRBV5-6
abundance: NA
j_gene: TRBJ2-3
CDR3aa: CASSFDLGTDTQYF
CDR3nt: TGTGCCAGCAGCTTCGACTTGGGCACAGATACGCAGTATTTT

d_gene: NA
v_gene: TRBV3-1/TRBV3-2
abundance: NA
j_gene: TRBJ1-3
CDR3aa: CASSQLNWGLWAGNTIYF
CDR3nt: TGTGCCAGCAGCCAGCTTAATTGGGGGCTCTGGGCTGGAAACACCATATATTTT

d_gene: TRBD1
v_gene: TRBV5-5
abundance: NA
j_gene: TRBJ1-1
CDR3aa: CASSRQGELNTEAFF
CDR3nt: TGTGCCAGCAGTCGACAGGGGGAGCTGAACACTGAAGCTTTCTTT

d_gene: NA
v_gene: TRBV27
abundance: once
j_gene: TRBJ1-5
CDR3aa: CASSLWVDQPQHF
CDR3nt: TGTGCCAGCAGTTTATGGGTGGATCAGCCCCAGCATTTT

d_gene: NA
v_gene: TRBV6-2/TRBV6-3
abundance: NA
j_gene: TRBJ1-6
CDR3aa: CASSYDRKTSSYNSPLHF
CDR3nt: TGTGCCAGCAGTTATGACAGAAAGACTAGCTCCTATAATTCACCCCTCCACTTT

d_gene: TRBD1
v_gene: TRBV5-5
abundance: NA
j_gene: TRBJ1-2
CDR3aa: CASNQGTGWDGYTF
CDR3nt: TGTGCCAGCAACCAAGGGACAGGGTGGGATGGCTACACCTTC

d_gene: TRBD2
v_gene: TRBV28
abundance: NA
j_gene: TRBJ2-3
CDR3aa: CASSLSGTSGYTQYF
CDR3nt: TGTGCCAGCAGCCTCTCCGGGACTAGCGGGTATACGCAGTATTTT

d_gene: NA
v_gene: TRBV7-9
abundance: NA
j_gene: TRBJ2-7
CDR3aa: CASSAGTSIYEQYF
CDR3nt: TGTGCCAGCAGCGCCGGGACCTCGATCTACGAGCAGTACTTC

d_gene: NA
v_gene: TRBV29-1
abundance: NA
j_gene: TRBJ1-1
CDR3aa: CSVLTGSSFNTEAFF
CDR3nt: TGCAGCGTCTTAACAGGGTCCAGTTTTAACACTGAAGCTTTCTTT